This T cell receptor beta chain was found in a study of CD8+ T cells in alopecia areata. Extracted RNA was reverse transcribed, and the resulting cDNA served as sequencing template. The data were produced by immunoSEQ multiplex PCR, yet TCRdb's version contains in-frame clones alone and is incomplete. The sample has 90,000 to 120,000 clones; 80% to 85% are singletons. Germline CDR1 LNHNV, CDR2 YYDKDF (reference sequence). The length of the CDR3 is 16 residues. V shed 5 bases and J 8 bases; nucleotides not matched to a gene: 11. Sample treatment: oral pan-JAK inhibitor, 5-10 mg twice daily. This TCR came from a human donor with alopecia areata. The chain uses TRBV15 and TRBJ2-1, with TRBD2 identical over 11 bases. The material was CD8+ T cells sorted from blood, obtained at week 24, from a patient treated with tofacitinib. The DNA for the CDR3 is TGTGCCACCAGCGGAGGGACTAGCGGTACCCGGGATGAGCAGTTCTTC. Protein: CATSGGTSGTRDEQFF.